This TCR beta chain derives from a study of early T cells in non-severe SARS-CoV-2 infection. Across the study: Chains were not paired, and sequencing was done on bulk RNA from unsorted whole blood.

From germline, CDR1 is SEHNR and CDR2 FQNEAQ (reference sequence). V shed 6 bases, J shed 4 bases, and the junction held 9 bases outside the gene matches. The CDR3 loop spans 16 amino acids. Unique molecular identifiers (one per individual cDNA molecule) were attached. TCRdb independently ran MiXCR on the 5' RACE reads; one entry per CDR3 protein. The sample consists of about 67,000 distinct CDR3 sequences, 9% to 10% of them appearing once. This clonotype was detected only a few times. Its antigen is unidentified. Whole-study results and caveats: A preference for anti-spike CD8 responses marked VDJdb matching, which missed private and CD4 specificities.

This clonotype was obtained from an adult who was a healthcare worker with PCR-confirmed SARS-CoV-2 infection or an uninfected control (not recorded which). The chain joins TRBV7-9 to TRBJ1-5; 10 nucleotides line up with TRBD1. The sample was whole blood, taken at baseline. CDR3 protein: CASSFAGQGENQPQHF. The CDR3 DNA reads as TGTGCCAGCAGTTTCGCCGGACAGGGGGAAAATCAGCCCCAGCATTTT. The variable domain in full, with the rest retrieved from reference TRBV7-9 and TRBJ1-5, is DTGVSQNPRHKITKRGQNVTFRCDPISEHNRLYWYRQTLGQGPEFLTYFQNEAQLEKSRLLSDRFSAERPKGSFSTLEIQRTEQGDSAMYLCASSFAGQGENQPQHFGDGTRLSIL.